This T cell receptor (beta chain) came from a study of blood T cell repertoires in COVID-19. In the study overall: Samples representing acute and convalescent COVID-19 were sourced from the United States, Italy and Spain. Sources were T cells, B-cell-depleted T cells, or PBMCs; the material itself was cDNA or gDNA.

The V gene's germline CDR1 is LGHNA and CDR2 YNFKEQ. The CDR3 consists of 16 residues. V was trimmed by 0 bases and J by 6 bases, leaving 15 bases between them. The assay was immunoSEQ multiplex PCR, and TCRdb's table has in-frame clones only and misses some. Of about 250,000 clones detected, around 88% appear once; the ten largest clones hold approximately 1.4%. This clonotype was obtained from an elderly man with acute or convalescent COVID-19. The rearrangement joins TRBV4-2 to TRBJ2-1; D may be TRBD2 (6 bases). The material sequenced was peripheral blood. CDR3 coding DNA: TGTGCCAGCAGCCAAGAGGGAGGCCTTTTGGCCAATGAGCAGTTCTTC. Protein sequence: CASSQEGGLLANEQFF.